Listed here are 14 T cell receptor beta chains from one sample, sequenced in a study of blood T cell repertoires in COVID-19. The assay was immunoSEQ multiplex PCR, and TCRdb's table has in-frame clones only and misses some. The sample lists around 300,000 clones; 88% were seen once. The sample comprised PBMCs or T cells enriched from blood (not recorded which). The receptors were gathered from a woman in her forties or fifties who had recovered from COVID-19.

This chain links TRBV27 with TRBJ1-6, with TRBD1 as a possible D gene (6 bases). Germline CDR1 MNHEY, CDR2 SMNVEV (reference sequence). The V and J ends lost 3 bases and 7 bases respectively, with 13 bases between them. The CDR3 has 15 residues. This CDR3 is CASSFLGRGNSPLHF. The CDR3 DNA sequence: TGTGCCAGCAGTTTTTTGGGCAGGGGAAATTCACCCCTCCACTTT.

This chain links TRBV4-3 with TRBJ2-1, with TRBD1 matching over 9 bases. This CDR3 has 14 amino acids. Germline V CDR1 and CDR2: LGHNA, YSLEER. V gave up 1 base and J gave up 9 bases; unmatched junction bases: 4. The CDR3 sequence: CASSQAGTGSEQFF. The CDR3 coding sequence is TGCGCCAGCAGCCAAGCGGGGACAGGGAGTGAGCAGTTCTTC.

The V gene is TRBV28, the J gene TRBJ2-7, with D perhaps TRBD2 (5 bases). This CDR3 contains 14 residues. Deletions cut 8 bases from V and 0 bases from J, with 14 bases between. From germline, CDR1 is MDHEN and CDR2 SYDVKM. The CDR3 loop is CASCSAGRSYEQYF. The CDR3 bases are TGTGCCAGCTGTAGCGCCGGACGCTCCTACGAGCAGTACTTC.

Remarks on this clone: Mismatch with germline at one junction end may stem from a read error. This rearrangement joins TRBV5-5 to TRBJ2-7; perhaps TRBD1 as D (5 bases). CDR3 size: 15 residues. CDR1 and CDR2 from the germline V gene are SGHKS and YYEKEE (reference sequence). CDR3 in DNA: TGTGCCAGCAGCCCCTCGTGGCAGGGAACCTACGAGCGGTACTTC. It yields the protein CASSPSWQGTYERYF.

This chain links TRBV3-1 (or the pseudogene TRBV3-2) with TRBJ2-7; 8 nucleotides align to TRBD1. V lost 0 bases to trimming and J lost 7 bases; unmatched junction nucleotides: 8. Per germline, CDR1 LGHDT and CDR2 YNNKEL (reference sequence). The CDR3 is 15 residues long. The CDR3, as DNA: TGTGCCAGCAGCCAAGATGGGCAGGGGGCGGGGGAGCAGTACTTC. It yields the protein CASSQDGQGAGEQYF.

CDR3 sequence: CASSTRTSGRLDEQYF. The DNA of the CDR3 is TGTGCCAGTAGTACCCGGACTAGCGGGAGACTAGACGAGCAGTACTTC. This rearrangement joins TRBV19 to TRBJ2-7; 13 bases agree with TRBD2. Germline CDR1 LNHDA, CDR2 SQIVND (reference sequence). CDR3 length: 16 residues. V lost 4 bases and J lost 5; bases outside the gene matches: 8.

This clone appeared once. The rearrangement uses TRBV10-3 and TRBJ1-2, with 9 bases fitting TRBD1. The CDR3 has 20 residues. V was clipped by 1 base and J by 2 bases; unmatched bases: 17. Looked up from germline, CDR1 is ENHRY and CDR2 is SYGVKD. CDR3 in amino acids: CAISELFGGTGGPRNYGYTF. CDR3 nucleotide sequence: TGTGCCATCAGTGAGTTGTTTGGGGGTACAGGGGGCCCTCGAAACTATGGCTACACCTTC.

The rearrangement joins TRBV7-9 to TRBJ1-4; no clear D gene. The CDR3 loop spans 15 amino acids. Germline values: CDR1 SEHNR, CDR2 FQNEAQ (reference sequence). V lost 4 bases to trimming and J lost 6 bases, with 15 bases between them. The CDR3 DNA reads as TGTGCCAGCAGCTCTTACAGCTCCCCGTATGAAAAACTGTTTTTT. Translated: CASSSYSSPYEKLFF.

V is TRBV28 and J is TRBJ1-1; TRBD1 is a possible D gene (6 bases). Germline CDR1 MDHEN, CDR2 SYDVKM. Trimming pared 2 bases from V and 10 bases from J, leaving 11 bases between. This CDR3 contains 12 residues. The CDR3 region is CASSLTGPGAFF. In DNA, the CDR3 is TGTGCCAGCAGTTTAACAGGGCCGGGAGCTTTCTTT.

This chain connects TRBV29-1 to TRBJ2-3, with TRBD2 matching over 14 bases. The CDR3 is 15 residues long. Germline V lookup: CDR1 SQVTM, CDR2 ANQGSEA. Trimming at V came to 6 bases and at J to 5 bases, leaving 7 bases not matched to a gene. The CDR3 region has the DNA TGCAGCGTGGTAGGACTAGCGGGAGGAGGAGATACGCAGTATTTT. Translation: CSVVGLAGGGDTQYF.

The chain employs TRBV28 and TRBJ1-1; tentatively, D is TRBD1 (5 bases). CDR3 length equals 14 residues. CDR1 MDHEN and CDR2 SYDVKM come from the germline V gene. V lost 4 bases to trimming and J lost 1 base, with 10 bases between them. The CDR3, as DNA: TGTGCCAGCAGTTGGACATATACGAACACTGAAGCTTTCTTT. Protein: CASSWTYTNTEAFF.

The CDR3 protein is CASSYSLAGSSEQYF. The CDR3 nucleotides are TGTGCCAGCAGTTACTCACTAGCGGGAAGCTCCGAGCAGTACTTC. This chain links TRBV6-2 or TRBV6-3 with TRBJ2-7; 10 positions match TRBD2. Germline V gene lookup returns CDR1 MNHEY and CDR2 SVGEGT. The CDR3 contains 15 residues. The J segment lost 6 bases and the V segment lost 0 bases, leaving 5 bases of the junction unmatched.

The chain joins TRBV7-3 to TRBJ1-6, with 12 bases fitting TRBD1. The CDR3 consists of 15 residues. The J segment lost 11 bases and the V segment lost 1 base, leaving 3 bases of the junction unmatched. Germline V gene sequence: CDR1 SGHTA, CDR2 FQGTGA. The CDR3 spells CASSLKGQGAAPLHF. The CDR3 DNA sequence: TGTGCCAGCAGCTTAAAGGGACAGGGGGCGGCACCCCTCCACTTT.

The chain uses TRBV12-3 or TRBV12-4 and TRBJ1-4, with D tentatively TRBD1 (6 bases). This CDR3 has 13 amino acids. V was shortened by 5 bases and J by 3 bases, with 7 bases between the two germline ends. The CDR3: CASSGQPNEKLFF. The CDR3 DNA follows: TGTGCCAGCAGTGGACAGCCTAATGAAAAACTGTTTTTT.